This entry describes one T cell receptor (beta chain). The time point here: pretreatment peripheral blood. Disease in patients was locally advanced or metastatic urothelial carcinoma. TCRdb's table, derived via immunoSEQ multiplex PCR, lists solely in-frame clones and lacks some. Here the sample spans fewer than 85,000 clones, over 80% being singletons. The data were taken from a study of PD-L1 blockade in urothelial cancer. Overall study: Patients commenced intravenous atezolizumab, 1,200 mg every 3 weeks, in 2014. At 6 weeks and at 3 weeks (second dose) after treatment start, blood was analyzed.

The CDR3 extends over 14 amino acids. CDR1 and CDR2 from the germline V gene are SGHVS and FNYEAQ. V lost 0 bases to trimming and J lost 7 bases, with 11 bases between them. The chain combines TRBV7-6 with TRBJ2-3; perhaps TRBD2 as D (5 bases). This TCR derives from a woman aged 70-85 years with urothelial cancer. This sample comprised PBMCs, obtained around atezolizumab (anti-PD-L1) treatment. This CDR3 is CASSLAAHGNTQYF. CDR3 DNA sequence: TGTGCCAGCAGCTTAGCGGCACACGGGAATACGCAGTATTTT.